Listed here are 28 T cell receptor beta chains from one sample, sequenced in a study of cytotoxic CD8 clonotypes in ibrutinib-treated CLL. TCRdb keeps only in-frame clones here, not all; method: immunoSEQ multiplex PCR. The data contain about 130,000 clones, about 85% of them singletons. This specimen consisted of PBMCs, obtained after 24 months of ibrutinib treatment. The receptors were sampled from a human donor with chronic lymphocytic leukemia.

This clone showed up just a few times. The genes are TRBV20-1 and TRBJ2-4; D gene ambiguous. CDR1 DFQATT and CDR2 SNEGSKA come from the germline V gene (reference sequence). V dropped 3 bases and J dropped 4 bases, with 4 bases sitting between them. This CDR3 contains 11 residues. This CDR3 is CSASAKNIQYF. The CDR3 DNA is TGCAGTGCTAGTGCAAAAAACATTCAGTACTTC.

The chain has TRBV11-3 and TRBJ2-7; TRBD1 aligns across 9 bases. V lost 5 bases to trimming and J lost 6 bases; unmatched junction nucleotides: 8. The germline V gene has CDR1 SGHNT and CDR2 YENEEA. The CDR3 covers 14 residues. CDR3 coding DNA: TGTGCCAGCAGCCCCGGGACAGGGATAGGCGAGCAGTACTTC. Translated: CASSPGTGIGEQYF. The variable domain in full, with the rest retrieved from reference TRBV11-3 and TRBJ2-7, is EAGVVQSPRYKIIEKKQPVAFWCNPISGHNTLYWYLQNLGQGPELLIRYENEEAVDDSQLPKDRFSAERLKGVDSTLKIQPAELGDSAVYLCASSPGTGIGEQYFGPGTRLTVT.

The V and J genes are TRBV4-1 and TRBJ1-6; D call uncertain. V was pared by 1 base and J by 0 bases, with 13 bases between. The germline gives CDR1 MGHRA, CDR2 YSYEKL. CDR3 size: 18 residues. The CDR3 reads CASSQVDRSSSYNSPLHF. For the CDR3, the DNA is TGCGCCAGCAGCCAAGTGGACCGCTCGAGCTCCTATAATTCACCCCTCCACTTT.

This chain joins TRBV11-2 and TRBJ1-2; possible D gene TRBD1, 5 bases. Trimming took off 1 base at V and 12 bases at J, with 15 bases between the two ends. The CDR3 runs to 13 residues. Germline V gives CDR1 SGHAT, CDR2 FQNNGV. The CDR3 loop reads CASSLVSAGVHTF. CDR3 in DNA: TGTGCCAGCAGCTTAGTCTCGGCGGGGGTACACACCTTC. The full variable domain, in which reference TRBV11-2 and TRBJ1-2 provide the parts outside the CDR3, is EAGVAQSPRYKIIEKRQSVAFWCNPISGHATLYWYQQILGQGPKLLIQFQNNGVVDDSQLPKDRFSAERLKGVDSTLKIQPAKLEDSAVYLCASSLVSAGVHTFGSGTRLTVV.

The V and J genes are TRBV11-2 and TRBJ1-5; tentative D call: TRBD1 (5 bases). Germline V CDR1 and CDR2: SGHAT, FQNNGV. The CDR3 loop spans 16 amino acids. The germline V and J ends were trimmed by 5 bases and 9 bases, with 23 bases remaining between them. CDR3: CASSPHQGSGFLPQHF. As DNA, the CDR3 is TGTGCCAGCAGCCCGCACCAGGGCTCGGGGTTTCTGCCCCAGCATTTT.

The chain links TRBV28 to TRBJ1-1; 7 bases are shared with TRBD1. Per germline, CDR1 MDHEN and CDR2 SYDVKM. There are 14 residues in the CDR3. Trimming removed 5 bases from V and 7 bases from J; junction bases left unmatched: 10. The CDR3 region has the DNA TGTGCCAGCAGTCCAACGGGACAGAGTTTTGAAGCTTTCTTT. Its protein is CASSPTGQSFEAFF. The variable domain in full, completed from reference TRBV28 and TRBJ1-1, reads DVKVTQSSRYLVKRTGEKVFLECVQDMDHENMFWYRQDPGLGLRLIYFSYDVKMKEKGDIPEGYSVSREKKERFSLILESASTNQTSMYLCASSPTGQSFEAFFGQGTRLTVV.

This clone was observed once. The V and J genes are TRBV9 and TRBJ1-1; the D is unclear. CDR3 size: 14 residues. The ends were cut back, 7 bases at V and 1 base at J, with 14 bases in the middle. Germline V gives CDR1 SGDLS, CDR2 YYNGEE. In DNA form, the CDR3 reads TGTGCCAGCGACGGACCCGGTGGGAACACTGAAGCTTTCTTT. Residues: CASDGPGGNTEAFF.

This clone has more than one count but fewer than ten. J is TRBJ1-3 and V is TRBV7-9; D ambiguous. CDR1 SEHNR and CDR2 FQNEAQ come from the germline V gene (reference sequence). There are 14 residues in the CDR3. Trimming removed 4 bases from V and 1 base from J, with 8 bases in between. CDR3 sequence: CASSSPESGNTIYF. In DNA form, the CDR3 reads TGTGCCAGCAGCTCCCCGGAGTCTGGAAACACCATATATTTT.

This clone was detected a few times. The rearrangement uses TRBV5-1 and TRBJ1-6; D might be TRBD1 (6 bases). The CDR3 totals 15 residues. V lost 1 base to trimming and J lost 7 bases, with 12 bases between them. CDR1 SGHRS and CDR2 YFSETQ come from the germline V gene. DNA for the CDR3: TGCGCCAGCAGCTTGAGTGGGACACCAAATTCACCCCTCCACTTT. It specifies CASSLSGTPNSPLHF. Based on the CDR3 plus reference TRBV5-1 and TRBJ1-6, the full variable domain is KAGVTQTPRYLIKTRGQQVTLSCSPISGHRSVSWYQQTPGQGLQFLFEYFSETQRNKGNFPGRFSGRQFSNSRSEMNVSTLELGDSALYLCASSLSGTPNSPLHFGNGTRLTVT.

The chain links TRBV30 to TRBJ1-6; TRBD1 matches 8 bases. Germline V CDR1 and CDR2: GTSNPN, SVGIG (reference sequence). The CDR3 covers 17 residues. V was clipped by 1 base and J by 10 bases; unmatched bases: 15. DNA of the CDR3: TGTGCCTGGAGTGAAGGACTCCCCGGACAGGGTAGCTCACCCCTCCACTTT. Encoded protein: CAWSEGLPGQGSSPLHF.

Only a few counts were recorded for this clone. The chain uses TRBV4-3 and TRBJ1-2; 8 bases fit TRBD1. CDR1 is LGHNA, CDR2 YSLEER, per germline. V was clipped by 3 bases and J by 8 bases; unmatched bases: 5. The CDR3 sequence is 13 residues long. CDR3 nucleotide sequence: TGCGCCAGCAGCCAGCGACAGGGGATAGGCTACACCTTC. Amino acid sequence: CASSQRQGIGYTF.

This rearrangement joins TRBV30 to TRBJ1-5; D possibly corresponds to TRBD1 (5 bases). The CDR3 runs to 16 residues. Trimming left V 3 bases short and J 6 bases short, with 21 bases between. From germline, CDR1 is GTSNPN and CDR2 SVGIG (reference sequence). The CDR3 DNA follows: TGTGCCTGGAGGCCCGGCAGGGAAGGGTCCATTCAGCCCCAGCATTTT. Encoded protein: CAWRPGREGSIQPQHF. Variable domain in full (rest from reference TRBV30 and TRBJ1-5): SQTIHQWPATLVQPVGSPLSLECTVEGTSNPNLYWYRQAAGRGLQLLFYSVGIGQISSEVPQNLSASRPQDRQFILSSKKLLLSDSGFYLCAWRPGREGSIQPQHFGDGTRLSIL.

The V gene is TRBV6-6, the J gene TRBJ1-1; perhaps TRBD1 as D (5 bases). The V gene's germline CDR1 is MNHNY and CDR2 SVGAGI (reference sequence). Trimming cost V 0 bases and J 4 bases, with 12 bases left between them. The CDR3 has 15 amino acids. The CDR3 nucleotides are TGTGCCAGCAGTTACTCAAGGCAGGGTCCCACTGAAGCTTTCTTT. Its translation is CASSYSRQGPTEAFF.

About this clone itself: Different DNA sequences within this sample yield the same CDR3. This chain uses TRBV11-2 with TRBJ1-6, with D unclear. V was trimmed by 6 bases and J by 6 bases, leaving 9 bases between them. Germline V gene data show CDR1 as SGHAT and CDR2 as FQNNGV. CDR3 length: 13 amino acids. The DNA for the CDR3 is TGTGCCAGCAGTTTAAAGCTTAATTCACCCCTCCACTTT. Translation: CASSLKLNSPLHF.

The rearrangement links TRBV5-4 to TRBJ1-3; 8 bases match TRBD1. CDR3 size: 17 residues. The trim removed 0 bases at V and 0 bases at J, leaving 5 bases unmatched. CDR1 is SGHNT and CDR2 is YYREEE in the germline V gene (reference sequence). CDR3 residues: CASSLVQGGSSGNTIYF. As DNA, the CDR3 is TGTGCCAGCAGCTTGGTACAGGGGGGATCCTCTGGAAACACCATATATTTT. The entire variable domain, with the rest obtained from reference TRBV5-4 and TRBJ1-3, is as follows: ETGVTQSPTHLIKTRGQQVTLRCSSQSGHNTVSWYQQALGQGPQFIFQYYREEENGRGNFPPRFSGLQFPNYSSELNVNALELDDSALYLCASSLVQGGSSGNTIYFGEGSWLTVV.

The chain couples TRBV11-3 to TRBJ1-1; D possibly corresponds to TRBD1 (5 bases). The CDR3 totals 16 residues. Germline values: CDR1 SGHNT, CDR2 YENEEA. Trimming took off 5 bases at V and 2 bases at J, with 18 bases between the two ends. CDR3 in amino acids: CASSPGGVTRNTEAFF. The DNA for the CDR3 is TGTGCCAGCAGCCCTGGGGGGGTCACCCGAAACACTGAAGCTTTCTTT.

The sample holds one count of this clone. DNA of the CDR3: TGCGCCAGCAGCCGCTTTGGGAGCTCCTACGAGCAGTACTTC. Translation: CASSRFGSSYEQYF. This chain uses TRBV4-1 with TRBJ2-7, with D perhaps matching TRBD2 (5 bases). Germline lookup yields CDR1 MGHRA and CDR2 YSYEKL. The V gene lost 4 bases and the J gene lost 0 bases, with 10 bases spanning the gap. CDR3 length equals 14 residues.

V and J are TRBV9 and TRBJ2-7, with 8 bases fitting TRBD1. The CDR3 consists of 15 residues. Germline values: CDR1 SGDLS, CDR2 YYNGEE. V was clipped by 0 bases and J by 3 bases; unmatched bases: 5. This chain's CDR3 is CASSVGPDRVYEQYF. The CDR3 DNA reads TGTGCCAGCAGCGTAGGCCCGGACAGGGTCTACGAGCAGTACTTC. The variable domain in full, with the rest retrieved from reference TRBV9 and TRBJ2-7, is DSGVTQTPKHLITATGQRVTLRCSPRSGDLSVYWYQQSLDQGLQFLIQYYNGEERAKGNILERFSAQQFPDLHSELNLSSLELGDSALYFCASSVGPDRVYEQYFGPGTRLTVT.

The V and J genes are TRBV19 and TRBJ2-7, with 12 nucleotides matching TRBD2. V shed 4 bases and J 4 bases; nucleotides not matched to a gene: 8. Looked up from germline, CDR1 is LNHDA and CDR2 is SQIVND (reference sequence). There are 16 residues in the CDR3. The CDR3 spells CASSTSTSGGLYEQYF. CDR3 bases: TGTGCCAGTAGTACCTCGACTAGCGGGGGCCTTTACGAGCAGTACTTC.

The chain employs TRBV9 and TRBJ1-3; D may be TRBD1 (5 bases). Per the germline V gene, CDR1 is SGDLS and CDR2 is YYNGEE. V lost 2 bases and J lost 0, with 12 bases in between. This CDR3 is built from 16 residues. The CDR3 DNA reads as TGTGCCAGCAGCGTGGGGGGACGGAACTCTGGAAACACCATATATTTT. Protein: CASSVGGRNSGNTIYF.

This clone has more than one count but fewer than ten. This chain uses TRBV2 with TRBJ1-6; possibly TRBD1 for D (6 bases). The CDR3 is 14 amino acids. CDR1 SNHLY and CDR2 FYNNEI come from the germline V gene. V was cut by 3 bases and J by 13 bases, with 16 bases left in between. DNA of the CDR3: TGTGCCAGCAGTGATGGGCAGGGGTGGATGCCCCTCCACTTT. Its translation is CASSDGQGWMPLHF.

The V gene is TRBV7-2, the J gene TRBJ1-2; D is ambiguous. The CDR3 is 13 residues long. Trimming pared 3 bases from V and 4 bases from J, leaving 9 bases between. Germline V gene lookup returns CDR1 SGHTA and CDR2 FQGNSA. The DNA of the CDR3 is TGTGCCAGCAGCTTTAGGCAGATCTATGGCTACACCTTC. Its protein product is CASSFRQIYGYTF.

This chain connects TRBV6-1 to TRBJ2-7, with TRBD1 identical over 10 bases. Germline CDR1 MNHNS, CDR2 SASEGT. This CDR3 has 16 residues. V shed 10 bases and J 0 bases; nucleotides not matched to a gene: 12. CDR3 protein: CAIREAGTGASYEQYF. The CDR3 DNA follows: TGTGCCATCAGGGAAGCCGGGACAGGGGCCTCCTACGAGCAGTACTTC.

The CDR3 here is CASSRSGVNTGELFF. CDR3 bases: TGTGCCAGCAGCCGGAGCGGGGTCAACACCGGGGAGCTGTTTTTT. The V gene is TRBV9, the J gene TRBJ2-2, with 7 bases that match TRBD2. Germline CDR1 is SGDLS and CDR2 is YYNGEE. The CDR3 extends over 15 amino acids. V trimming: 4 bases; J trimming: 2 bases; junction bases outside the gene matches: 5. The variable domain in full, completed from reference TRBV9 and TRBJ2-2, reads DSGVTQTPKHLITATGQRVTLRCSPRSGDLSVYWYQQSLDQGLQFLIQYYNGEERAKGNILERFSAQQFPDLHSELNLSSLELGDSALYFCASSRSGVNTGELFFGEGSRLTVL.

This chain links TRBV7-9 with TRBJ2-7, with 7 bases fitting TRBD2. V gave up 2 bases and J gave up 1 base; unmatched junction bases: 5. This CDR3 has 15 amino acids. Germline values: CDR1 SEHNR, CDR2 FQNEAQ (reference sequence). The CDR3 region is CASSLYEGGSYEQYF. In DNA form, the CDR3 reads TGTGCCAGCAGCTTATATGAGGGAGGGTCCTACGAGCAGTACTTC. Together with reference TRBV7-9 and TRBJ2-7, the CDR3 gives the full variable domain: DTGVSQNPRHKITKRGQNVTFRCDPISEHNRLYWYRQTLGQGPEFLTYFQNEAQLEKSRLLSDRFSAERPKGSFSTLEIQRTEQGDSAMYLCASSLYEGGSYEQYFGPGTRLTVT.

The rearrangement joins TRBV19 to TRBJ1-2, with no clear D. Germline V gene sequence: CDR1 LNHDA, CDR2 SQIVND (reference sequence). The V end was cut by 6 bases, the J end by 3 bases, with 11 bases between. The CDR3 is made up of 13 amino acids. For the CDR3, the DNA is TGTGCCAGTAGCTATCAGGAAGACTATGGCTACACCTTC. It is translated as CASSYQEDYGYTF.

The chain joins TRBV27 to TRBJ2-2; perhaps D is TRBD1 or TRBD2 (6 bases each). Between the trimmed V and J ends, which lost 8 bases and 2 bases, there was a span of 18 bases. This CDR3 has 16 amino acids. Germline CDR1 and CDR2: MNHEY and SMNVEV (reference sequence). The CDR3 DNA reads TGTGCCAGCTCCGGCCTTGCGGGACACAACACCGGGGAGCTGTTTTTT. This codes for CASSGLAGHNTGELFF.

V is TRBV4-1 and J is TRBJ2-7; D remains unclear. CDR1 is MGHRA, CDR2 YSYEKL, per germline. The CDR3 totals 16 residues. V lost 0 bases and J lost 1, with 13 bases in between. The CDR3 here is CASSQEYGAPSYEQYF. The CDR3 DNA is TGCGCCAGCAGCCAAGAGTACGGAGCCCCTTCCTACGAGCAGTACTTC.